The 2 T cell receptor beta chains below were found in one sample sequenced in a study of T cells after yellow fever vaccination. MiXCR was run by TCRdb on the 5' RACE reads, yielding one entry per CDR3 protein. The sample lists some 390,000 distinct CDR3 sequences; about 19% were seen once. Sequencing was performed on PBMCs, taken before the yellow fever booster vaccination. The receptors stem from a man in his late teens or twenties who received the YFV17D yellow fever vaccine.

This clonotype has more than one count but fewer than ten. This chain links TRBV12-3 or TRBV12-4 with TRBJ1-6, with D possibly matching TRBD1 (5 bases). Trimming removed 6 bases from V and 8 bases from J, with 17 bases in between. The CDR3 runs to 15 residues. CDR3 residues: CASSQREGPHSPLHF. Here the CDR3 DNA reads TGTGCCAGCAGCCAACGAGAGGGACCTCATTCACCCCTCCACTTT.

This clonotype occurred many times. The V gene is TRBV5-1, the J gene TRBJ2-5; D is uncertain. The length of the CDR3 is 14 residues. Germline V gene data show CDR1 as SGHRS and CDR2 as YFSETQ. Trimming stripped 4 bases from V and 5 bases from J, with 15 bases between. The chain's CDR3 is CASSHGKVRETQYF. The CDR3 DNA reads TGCGCCAGCAGCCATGGCAAGGTACGGGAGACCCAGTACTTC.